Listed here are 24 T cell receptor beta chains from one sample, sequenced in a study of breast tumors, draining lymph nodes, adjacent tissues. In TCRdb, the multiplex PCR reads were re-called with MiXCR into one record per CDR3 protein. The table includes roughly 110,000 distinct CDR3 sequences, under 40% detected once. The lymph nodes were axillary draining lymph nodes from breast cancer patients. The material sequenced was axillary lymph node tissue. These receptors came from a female donor with breast cancer. Some clones in this sample may be carry-over from other donors' samples.

The rearrangement links TRBV6-2 or TRBV6-3 to TRBJ1-2, with TRBD1 identical over 8 bases. Trimming at V came to 5 bases and at J to 6 bases, leaving 5 bases not matched to a gene. The germline CDR1 and CDR2 sequences are MNHEY and SVGEGT. The CDR3 has 13 amino acids. In DNA, the CDR3 is TGTGCCAGCAGTCACGAGGACAGGGATGGCTACACCTTC. Protein sequence: CASSHEDRDGYTF.

This clonotype was recorded at least ten times. The gene calls are TRBV29-1 and TRBJ2-3; D is possibly TRBD1 or TRBD2 (6 bases each). Trimming pared 4 bases from V and 6 bases from J, leaving 17 bases between. The V gene's germline CDR1 is SQVTM and CDR2 ANQGSEA. The CDR3 runs 14 residues. In DNA, the CDR3 is TGCAGCGTTGTTCTATTAGGGGGGTGGGATACGCAGTATTTT. Its translation: CSVVLLGGWDTQYF.

This clonotype was seen repeatedly, ten times or more. The CDR3 region is CASSGKSSSGSFSYEQYF. CDR3 nucleotides: TGTGCCAGCAGCGGAAAGAGCTCTAGCGGGTCTTTCTCCTACGAGCAGTACTTC. V is TRBV3-1 and J is TRBJ2-7; 8 nucleotides match TRBD2. V lost 5 bases and J lost 0; bases outside the gene matches: 15. Germline V CDR1 and CDR2: LGHDT, YNNKEL (reference sequence). This CDR3 has 18 amino acids.

This clonotype was counted many times. The V and J genes are TRBV10-3 and TRBJ1-2, with D unresolved. CDR1 is ENHRY and CDR2 is SYGVKD in the germline V gene. Trimming stripped 3 bases from V and 1 base from J, with 6 bases between. The CDR3 sequence is 13 residues long. The CDR3 region is CAISDSFNYGYTF. DNA for the CDR3: TGTGCCATCAGTGACTCCTTTAACTATGGCTACACCTTC.

To note about this clonotype: The junction differs from germline at one of its ends, possibly a read error. The V call is TRBV9, the J call TRBJ2-3; possibly TRBD2 for D (5 bases). The germline V gene encodes CDR1 SGDLS and CDR2 YYNGEE. The CDR3 spans 14 residues. CDR3 amino acids: CASSVVGVRDTQSF. The CDR3 DNA reads TGTGCCAGCAGCGTAGTGGGAGTGAGAGATACGCAGTCTTTT.

In this sample, this clonotype turned up many times. The chain combines TRBV20-1 with TRBJ2-1, with 12 bases matching TRBD1. Germline CDR1 is DFQATT and CDR2 is SNEGSKA (reference sequence). V shed 4 bases and J 8 bases; nucleotides not matched to a gene: 9. The CDR3 covers 15 residues. CDR3 DNA: TGCAGTGCTATGCGGGGACAGGGGGCTCGGGATGAGCAGTTCTTC. Protein: CSAMRGQGARDEQFF.

This clonotype was recorded at least ten times. The rearrangement joins TRBV5-1 to TRBJ2-5; weak D call: TRBD2 (6 bases). With 4 bases removed from V and 4 bases from J, the gap between germline ends came to 17 bases. Looked up from germline, CDR1 is SGHRS and CDR2 is YFSETQ. The CDR3 totals 15 residues. The CDR3 spells CASSRRERGAETQYF. DNA for the CDR3: TGCGCCAGCAGCCGCCGGGAGAGGGGAGCAGAGACCCAGTACTTC.

The chain recombines TRBV3-1 with TRBJ1-2; 7 nucleotides match TRBD1. This CDR3 has 18 amino acids. After removal of 3 bases from V and 1 base from J, the junction contained 14 bases not matched to a gene. Germline-derived CDR1 and CDR2 are LGHDT and YNNKEL (reference sequence). In DNA, the CDR3 is TGTGCCAGCAGCCAGACATCTGGCGGGACAGTTCTTAACTATGGCTACACCTTC. This gives the protein CASSQTSGGTVLNYGYTF. Looking up the rest from reference TRBV3-1 and TRBJ1-2 gives the full variable domain: DTAVSQTPKYLVTQMGNDKSIKCEQNLGHDTMYWYKQDSKKFLKIMFSYNNKELIINETVPNRFSPKSPDKAHLNLHINSLELGDSAVYFCASSQTSGGTVLNYGYTFGSGTRLTVV.

This clonotype was seen a few times. Here the CDR3 reads CASSETGGTEAFF. DNA of the CDR3: TGTGCCAGCAGCGAAACAGGGGGCACTGAAGCTTTCTTT. This chain links TRBV9 with TRBJ1-1; 8 bases agree with TRBD1. The germline gives CDR1 SGDLS, CDR2 YYNGEE. This CDR3 is 13 amino acids long. Trimming took 3 bases from V and 4 from J; bases not matched to a gene: 2.

Remarks on this clonotype: A read error may be the cause here, since a much bigger clone is one base away. The CDR3 does not close with the conserved phenylalanine or tryptophan, likely indicating a read error. The chain has TRBV9 and TRBJ2-1; 9 bases agree with TRBD2. Germline loops: CDR1 SGDLS, CDR2 YYNGEE. J lost 10 bases, V lost 2 bases, and 4 bases had no gene match. The CDR3 is made up of 13 amino acids. CDR3 sequence (DNA): TGTGCCAGCAGCGTCCGCGGGGGGGACGAGCAGTTCTCC. This translates into CASSVRGGDEQFS.

Turning to this clonotype: Given a much more abundant clone one base away, this may be a read error. The chain uses TRBV7-3 and TRBJ2-6; TRBD1 matches 8 bases. V trimming: 0 bases; J trimming: 2 bases; junction bases outside the gene matches: 15. The CDR3 has 21 residues. CDR1 and CDR2 (germline): SGHTA, FQGTGA. The CDR3 nucleotides are TGTGCCAGCAGCTTAACGGTGGTACCGGGACAGGAGTTCCCTGGGGCCAACGTCCTGACTTTC. Amino acid sequence: CASSLTVVPGQEFPGANVLTF.

This clonotype was picked up many times. This chain links TRBV2 with TRBJ2-1; no firm D call. The CDR3 is 11 residues long. With 3 bases removed from V and 6 bases from J, the gap between germline ends came to 3 bases. From germline, CDR1 is SNHLY and CDR2 FYNNEI. DNA of the CDR3: TGTGCCAGCAGTGAGGGCAATGAGCAGTTCTTC. Translating gives CASSEGNEQFF.

Details on this clonotype: This clone may be a read error of a much larger clone one base away. The chain recombines TRBV29-1 with TRBJ1-1; no definite D call. The CDR3 has 12 residues. The V gene's germline CDR1 is SQVTM and CDR2 ANQGSEA. CDR3 sequence (DNA): TGCAGCGTTTACACGGTGAACACTGGAGCTTTCTTT. This sequence encodes CSVYTVNTGAFF.

The rearrangement links TRBV20-1 to TRBJ1-5, with TRBD1 matching over 10 bases. CDR1 is DFQATT and CDR2 is SNEGSKA in the germline V gene (reference sequence). V dropped 1 base and J dropped 5; count of bases not matched to a gene: 2. The CDR3 runs to 14 residues. This chain's CDR3 is CSARGQGADQPQHF. CDR3 bases: TGCAGTGCTAGAGGACAGGGGGCCGATCAGCCCCAGCATTTT.

The chain employs TRBV7-2 and TRBJ2-5, with 7 bases fitting TRBD2. V was pared by 3 bases and J by 1 base, with 2 bases of the junction left unmatched. The CDR3 sequence is 14 residues long. The germline V gene encodes CDR1 SGHTA and CDR2 FQGNSA. The CDR3 loop is CASSFQRGQETQYF. Here the CDR3 DNA reads TGTGCCAGCAGCTTTCAGCGGGGCCAAGAGACCCAGTACTTC.

In the case of this clonotype: Given a much more abundant clone one base away, this may be a read error. This CDR3 is missing its conserved last phenylalanine or tryptophan, likely due to a read error. The chain combines TRBV5-4 with TRBJ2-7; TRBD1 matches 8 bases. The CDR3 totals 14 residues. J lost 2 bases, V lost 3 bases, and 4 bases had no gene match. Germline lookup yields CDR1 SGHNT and CDR2 YYREEE (reference sequence). The CDR3, as DNA: TGTGCCAGCAGCTCTGGACAGGGCACCTACGAGCAGTACCTC. This encodes CASSSGQGTYEQYL.

The sample holds many counts of this clonotype. The V and J genes are TRBV3-1 and TRBJ1-6; possibly TRBD1 for D (5 bases). The CDR3 loop spans 19 amino acids. From germline, CDR1 is LGHDT and CDR2 YNNKEL (reference sequence). Trimming stripped 1 base from V and 6 bases from J, with 22 bases between. CDR3 coding DNA: TGTGCCAGCAGCCAAGTTTACCCCACCGGGACGAAACTTAATTCACCCCTCCACTTT. Translating gives CASSQVYPTGTKLNSPLHF.

Concerning this clonotype itself: A much bigger clone sits one base away, suggesting this may be a read error. This chain connects TRBV6-1 to TRBJ1-3; no clear D. This CDR3 has 12 residues. In germline, CDR1 is MNHNS, CDR2 SASEGT. The CDR3 here is CASSQATRVIYF. CDR3 sequence (DNA): TGTGCCAGCAGTCAAGCGACGCGGGTCATATATTTT.

The count of this clonotype is one. The chain uses TRBV5-1 and TRBJ1-2, with 9 bases that match TRBD1. J gave up 6 bases and V 5 bases, and 5 bases lay outside the gene matches. The CDR3 loop spans 13 amino acids. The germline V gene has CDR1 SGHRS and CDR2 YFSETQ. The CDR3 nucleotides are TGCGCCAGCAGAGGACAGGGGCAAAATGGCTACACCTTC. Translation gives CASRGQGQNGYTF.

This clonotype was counted at least ten times. The chain couples TRBV6-6 to TRBJ2-5; 13 nucleotides line up with TRBD2. J lost 5 bases, V lost 6 bases, and 9 bases had no gene match. The CDR3 extends over 16 amino acids. Germline V gives CDR1 MNHNY, CDR2 SVGAGI (reference sequence). CDR3 amino acids: CASRNRLAGGWETQYF. The CDR3 nucleotides read TGTGCCAGCAGGAATCGACTAGCGGGGGGTTGGGAGACCCAGTACTTC.

The table lists this clonotype with many counts. The chain employs TRBV7-9 and TRBJ2-7, with 7 bases that match TRBD1. CDR3 length: 18 residues. CDR1 and CDR2 (germline): SEHNR, FQNEAQ (reference sequence). The junction had 20 bases not matched to a gene; V was cut back by 4 bases and J by 5 bases. The CDR3 loop is CASSSPRPIRDRDNEQYF. The CDR3 DNA sequence: TGTGCCAGCAGCTCACCTCGGCCTATCCGGGACAGAGATAACGAGCAGTACTTC.

Ten or more counts support this clonotype. The chain couples TRBV9 to TRBJ2-5; 7 bases align to TRBD1. Losses at the gene ends were 3 bases for V and 5 bases for J; bases not matched to a gene: 7. In germline, CDR1 is SGDLS, CDR2 YYNGEE. The CDR3 consists of 14 residues. The CDR3 spells CASSGQGVRETQYF. DNA for the CDR3: TGTGCCAGCAGCGGCCAGGGGGTACGGGAGACCCAGTACTTC. Drawing the rest from reference TRBV9 and TRBJ2-5, the complete variable domain is DSGVTQTPKHLITATGQRVTLRCSPRSGDLSVYWYQQSLDQGLQFLIQYYNGEERAKGNILERFSAQQFPDLHSELNLSSLELGDSALYFCASSGQGVRETQYFGPGTRLLVL.

In regard to this clonotype: This may stem from a read error, because a much larger clone lies one nucleotide away. The genes are TRBV6-1 and TRBJ1-2, with a weak D call TRBD1 (6 bases). The CDR3 has 15 amino acids. Germline-derived CDR1 and CDR2 are MNHNS and SASEGT. Trimming shortened V by 5 bases and J by 7 bases, and 20 bases separated the two germline ends. In DNA form, the CDR3 reads TGTGCCAGCAGTCAGTGGGCACAGGGTTATGCTGGCTACACCTTC. Its translation: CASSQWAQGYAGYTF.

The chain links TRBV7-3 to TRBJ2-7, with a weak D call TRBD1 (5 bases). Trimming took 5 bases from V and 1 from J, leaving 15 bases between them. Germline-derived CDR1 and CDR2 are SGHTA and FQGTGA. The CDR3 has 15 residues. The CDR3 loop reads CASSPYIDSSYEQYF. The CDR3 nucleotides are TGTGCCAGCAGCCCTTATATTGACAGTTCCTACGAGCAGTACTTC.